This T cell receptor (beta chain) was identified during a study of cytomegalovirus exposure and HLA in healthy donors. Study-level information: Some 80 million unique TCR sequences came from HLA-typed donors in an early release.

This CDR3 contains 18 residues. The germline CDR1 and CDR2 sequences are SNHLY and FYNNEI. V was clipped by 3 bases and J by 3 bases, with 23 bases between them. PCR involved 60 Vbeta and 13 Jbeta primers. Per the original methods: It was a later analysis that counted roughly 79 million unique TCR beta chains, of which some 12 million were shared. The table came from immunoSEQ multiplex PCR; TCRdb's copy has only in-frame clones and leaves some out. Clone size and V and J calls were adopted from that table, with D and trimming inferred from the DNA. Found here are around 92,000 clones, about four fifths of them singletons; the top ten hold under 4.5%. In regard to this clone: What it binds is unknown.

Study findings and constraints: While the bulk of TCR sequences proved rare, some public TCRs turned up in many donors. An analysis was carried out at a later point. It showed that HLA-associated TCR beta chains were more clonally expanded than equally common non-associated chains.

The clonotype originates from a female donor in good health and CMV-seropositive. The sample was PBMCs. This chain links TRBV2 with TRBJ2-5; the D gene is possibly TRBD2 (6 bases). This CDR3 reads CASSDVHRVGGAEETQYF. The CDR3 DNA reads TGTGCCAGCAGTGACGTCCATCGGGTAGGCGGGGCCGAAGAGACCCAGTACTTC.